This T cell receptor beta chain appears in the sequencing data of a study of beta chain features in type 1 diabetes. Whole-study results and caveats: Moderately but significantly shorter TCRB CDR3s were found in Type 1 diabetes patients in all four CD4+ subsets.

With respect to this clone: Its matching antigen is unknown.

Expressed TCRB transcripts were sequenced because the entire RNA isolate underwent reverse transcription. The average read count of naive, central memory and regulatory T cell samples was a few million. Method: immunoSEQ multiplex PCR; TCRdb's copy keeps in-frame clones and lacks some. The sample carries some 900,000 clones, roughly 15% recorded once. This receptor was obtained from a woman younger than 30 in good health. The specimen was naive CD4+ T cells from blood.

The CDR3 here is CASSWTTTPYGYTF. For the CDR3, the DNA is TGTGCCAGCAGTTGGACAACAACACCCTATGGCTACACCTTC. This sequence joins TRBV28 and TRBJ1-2; tentative D call: TRBD1 (5 bases). Germline V CDR1 and CDR2: MDHEN, SYDVKM. The CDR3 covers 14 residues. The V and J ends lost 4 bases and 4 bases respectively, with 13 bases between them.